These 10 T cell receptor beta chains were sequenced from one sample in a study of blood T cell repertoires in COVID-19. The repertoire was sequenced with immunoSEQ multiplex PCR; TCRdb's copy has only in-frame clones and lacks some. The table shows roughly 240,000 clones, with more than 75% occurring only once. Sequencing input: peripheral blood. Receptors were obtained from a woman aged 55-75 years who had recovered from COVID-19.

The CDR3 loop reads CASVEQGGGSPLHF. CDR3 bases: TGTGCCAGCGTCGAACAGGGGGGCGGATCACCCCTCCACTTT. This chain connects TRBV7-9 to TRBJ1-6; 8 bases fit TRBD1. The CDR3 is 14 residues long. J gave up 10 bases and V 8 bases, and 10 bases lay outside the gene matches. Germline CDR1 reads SEHNR; CDR2 reads FQNEAQ (reference sequence).

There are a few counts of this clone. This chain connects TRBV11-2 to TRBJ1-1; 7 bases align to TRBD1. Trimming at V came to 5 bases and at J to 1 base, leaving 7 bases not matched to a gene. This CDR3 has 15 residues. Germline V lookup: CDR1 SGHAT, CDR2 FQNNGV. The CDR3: CASSNFRDRNTEAFF. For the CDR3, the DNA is TGTGCCAGCAGCAATTTCCGGGACAGGAACACTGAAGCTTTCTTT.

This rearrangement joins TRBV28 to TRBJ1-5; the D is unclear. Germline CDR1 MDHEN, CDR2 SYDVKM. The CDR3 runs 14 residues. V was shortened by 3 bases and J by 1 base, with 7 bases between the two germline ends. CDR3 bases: TGTGCCAGCAGTTTCCCCATGAGCAATCAGCCCCAGCATTTT. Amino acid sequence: CASSFPMSNQPQHF.

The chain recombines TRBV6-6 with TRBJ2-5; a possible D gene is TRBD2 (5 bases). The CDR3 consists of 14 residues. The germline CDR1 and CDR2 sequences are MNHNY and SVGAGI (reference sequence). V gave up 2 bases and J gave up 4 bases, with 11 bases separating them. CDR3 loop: CASSYERWAETQYF. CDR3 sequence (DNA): TGTGCCAGCAGTTACGAGCGGTGGGCAGAGACCCAGTACTTC.

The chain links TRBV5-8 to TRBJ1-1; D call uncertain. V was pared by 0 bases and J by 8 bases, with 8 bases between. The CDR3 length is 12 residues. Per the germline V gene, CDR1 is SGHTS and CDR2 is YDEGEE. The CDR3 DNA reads TGTGCCAGCAGCTTGGTGGCGGCAGAAGCTTTCTTT. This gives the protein CASSLVAAEAFF.

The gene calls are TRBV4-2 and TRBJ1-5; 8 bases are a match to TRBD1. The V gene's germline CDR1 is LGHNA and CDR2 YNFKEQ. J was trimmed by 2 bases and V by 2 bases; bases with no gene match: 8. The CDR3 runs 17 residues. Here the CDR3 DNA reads TGTGCCAGCAGCCAACCGAGACAGGGGATAGGCAATCAGCCCCAGCATTTT. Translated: CASSQPRQGIGNQPQHF.

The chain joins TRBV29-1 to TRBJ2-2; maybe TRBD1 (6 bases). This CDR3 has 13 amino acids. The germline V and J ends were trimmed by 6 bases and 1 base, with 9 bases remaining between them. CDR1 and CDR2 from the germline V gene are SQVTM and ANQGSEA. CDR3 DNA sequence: TGCAGCGTCCCGGACAGGAACACCGGGGAGCTGTTTTTT. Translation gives CSVPDRNTGELFF.

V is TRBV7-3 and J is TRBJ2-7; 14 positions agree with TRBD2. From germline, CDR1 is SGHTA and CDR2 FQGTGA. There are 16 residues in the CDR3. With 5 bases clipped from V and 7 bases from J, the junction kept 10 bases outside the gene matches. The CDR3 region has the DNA TGTGCCAGCAGCCCGGGACTAGCGGGGGCGGCGGGGGAGCAGTACTTC. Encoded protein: CASSPGLAGAAGEQYF.

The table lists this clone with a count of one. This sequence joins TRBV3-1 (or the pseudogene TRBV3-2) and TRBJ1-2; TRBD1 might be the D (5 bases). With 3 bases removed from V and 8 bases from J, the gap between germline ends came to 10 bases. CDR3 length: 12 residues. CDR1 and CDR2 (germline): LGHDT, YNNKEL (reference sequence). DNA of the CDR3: TGTGCCAGCAGCCAGGCTTACAGGGGCTACACCTTC. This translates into CASSQAYRGYTF.

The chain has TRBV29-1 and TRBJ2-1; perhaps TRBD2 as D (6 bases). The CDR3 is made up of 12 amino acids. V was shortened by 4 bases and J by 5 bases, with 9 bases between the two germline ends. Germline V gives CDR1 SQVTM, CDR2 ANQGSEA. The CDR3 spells CSVALADNEQFF. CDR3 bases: TGCAGCGTTGCACTAGCCGACAATGAGCAGTTCTTC.